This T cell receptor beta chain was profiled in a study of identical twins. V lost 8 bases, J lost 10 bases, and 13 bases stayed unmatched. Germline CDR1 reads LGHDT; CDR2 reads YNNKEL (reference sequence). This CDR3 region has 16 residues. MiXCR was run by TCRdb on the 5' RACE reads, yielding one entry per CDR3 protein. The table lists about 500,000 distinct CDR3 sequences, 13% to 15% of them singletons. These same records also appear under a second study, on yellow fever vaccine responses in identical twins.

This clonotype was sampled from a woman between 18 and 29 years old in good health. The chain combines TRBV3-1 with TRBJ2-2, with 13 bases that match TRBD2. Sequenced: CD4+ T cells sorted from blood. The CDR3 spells CASWAGTSGVSLELFF. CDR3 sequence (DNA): TGTGCCAGCTGGGCCGGGACTAGCGGGGTCAGTTTGGAGCTGTTTTTT.